This T cell receptor (beta chain) comes out of a study of a mutant IDH1 vaccine in newly diagnosed glioma. At the level of the study: Treated individuals were about 62% male and approximately 38% female, averaging about 40 years of age. Therapy received beforehand was radiotherapy, temozolomide, or both, with most patients given both.

The CDR3 consists of 16 residues. Losses at the gene ends were 1 base for V and 7 bases for J; bases not matched to a gene: 12. Germline CDR1 reads ENHRY; CDR2 reads SYGVKD. Time point specified: week 35, safety follow-up. Topical imiquimod accompanied each vaccine dose, which consisted of 300 ug of mutant IDH1 20-mer peptide. Profiling relied on immunoSEQ multiplex PCR, and the TCRdb table lists in-frame clones only, not all of them. The sample yields tens of thousands of clones, 65% to 75% seen once. Concerning this clone: Its antigen is currently unknown.

This sequence joins TRBV10-3 and TRBJ2-7; 8 positions match TRBD1. This sample comprised PBMCs, obtained from a glioma patient whose treatment included an IDH1 peptide vaccine. The source is a man in his fifties or sixties with glioma. Here the CDR3 reads CAISEYVTGEKEEQYF. The CDR3 DNA reads TGTGCCATCAGTGAGTACGTGACAGGGGAGAAAGAGGAGCAGTACTTC.